This TCR beta chain is drawn from a study of blood T cells in healthy people across ages. Across the whole study: Through template switching, about one barcoded beta molecule was captured per two T cells, as measured in model experiments. Broader study findings: The donors' CMV status was not determined, possibly confounding changes in expanded clonotypes.

Germline loops: CDR1 SEHNR, CDR2 FQNEAQ (reference sequence). This CDR3 has 18 residues. Trimming shortened V by 3 bases and J by 0 bases, and 17 bases separated the two germline ends. In the case of this clonotype: Its antigen is undetermined.

Isolating PBMCs gave at least 6 million of these cells per sample. The extraction recovered at least 5.5 micrograms of total RNA per sample. The second PCR ran roughly 7 to 12 cycles with a sample-barcoded 5' primer and J-beta primers. Each CDR3 protein is one row after TCRdb ran MiXCR on the 5' RACE reads. The table shows 550,000 to 800,000 distinct CDR3 sequences, with about 34% occurring only once. What was sequenced was blood. V and J are TRBV7-9 and TRBJ1-4; D is undetermined. The source is a woman aged 80 or over in good health. The CDR3 DNA sequence: TGTGCCAGCAGCTTTAGAGAACCATCTTCCTCAACTAATGAAAAACTGTTTTTT. Translation: CASSFREPSSSTNEKLFF.